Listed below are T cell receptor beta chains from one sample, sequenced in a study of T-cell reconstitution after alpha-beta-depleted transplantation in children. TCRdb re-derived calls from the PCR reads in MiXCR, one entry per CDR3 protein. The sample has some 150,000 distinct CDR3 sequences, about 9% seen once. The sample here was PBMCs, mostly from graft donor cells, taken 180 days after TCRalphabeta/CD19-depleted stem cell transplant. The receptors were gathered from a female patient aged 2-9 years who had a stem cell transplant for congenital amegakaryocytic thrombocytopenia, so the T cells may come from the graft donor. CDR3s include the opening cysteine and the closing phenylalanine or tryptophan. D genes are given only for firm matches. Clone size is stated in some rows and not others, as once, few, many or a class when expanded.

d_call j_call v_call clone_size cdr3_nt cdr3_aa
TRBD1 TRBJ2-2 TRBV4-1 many TGCGCCAGCAGCCCCCAAACGGGGACAGGGATCCCCGGGGAGCTGTTTTTT CASSPQTGTGIPGELFF
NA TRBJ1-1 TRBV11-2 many TGTGCCAGCAGCTCTAACAGAGGCAACACTGAAGCTTTCTTT CASSSNRGNTEAFF
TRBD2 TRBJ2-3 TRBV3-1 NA TGTGCCACCAGCCTTGCCGGGGGGGCGGGAGATACGCAGTATTTT CATSLAGGAGDTQYF
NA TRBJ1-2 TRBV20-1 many TGCAGTGCTAGAGATCGATGGGGGGCCTATGGCTACACCTTC CSARDRWGAYGYTF
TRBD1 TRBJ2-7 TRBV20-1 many TGCAGTGCTTGTCCGGGACAGGGTATCTACGAGCAGTACTTC CSACPGQGIYEQYF
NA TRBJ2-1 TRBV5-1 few TGCGCCAGCAGCCGCGACTCCCCGGGCTACAATGAGCAGTTCTTC CASSRDSPGYNEQFF
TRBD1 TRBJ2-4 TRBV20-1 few TGCAGTGCCGGGGACAGCGGAAGAAAAAACAGTCAGTACTTC CSAGDSGRKNSQYF
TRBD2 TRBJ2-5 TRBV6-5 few TGTGCCAGCAGTTATGTAGCGGGGGGGCTCGGCGAGACCCAGTACTTC CASSYVAGGLGETQYF
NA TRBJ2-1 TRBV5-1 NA TGCGCCAGCAGCTTGGTCCTAGGCAATGAGCAGTTCTTC CASSLVLGNEQFF
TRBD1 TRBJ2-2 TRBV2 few TGTGCCAGCAGTACAGGGGGTACCACCGGGGAGCTGTTTTTT CASSTGGTTGELFF
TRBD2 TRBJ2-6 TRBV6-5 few TGTGCCAGCAGTTACGGGACTAGCGGAACTGGGGCCAACGTCCTGACTTTC CASSYGTSGTGANVLTF